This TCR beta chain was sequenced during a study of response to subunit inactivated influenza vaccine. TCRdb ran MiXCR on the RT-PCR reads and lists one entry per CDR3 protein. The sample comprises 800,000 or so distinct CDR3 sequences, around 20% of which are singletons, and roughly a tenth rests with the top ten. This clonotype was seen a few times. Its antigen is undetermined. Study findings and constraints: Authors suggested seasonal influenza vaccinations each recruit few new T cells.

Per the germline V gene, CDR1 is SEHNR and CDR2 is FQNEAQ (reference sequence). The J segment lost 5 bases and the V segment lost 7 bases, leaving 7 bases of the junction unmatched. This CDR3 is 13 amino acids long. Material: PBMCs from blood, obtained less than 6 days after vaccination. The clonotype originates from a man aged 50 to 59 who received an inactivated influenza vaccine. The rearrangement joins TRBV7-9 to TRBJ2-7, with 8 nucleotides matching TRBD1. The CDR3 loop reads CASTKDRDHEQYF. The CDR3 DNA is TGTGCCAGCACCAAGGACAGGGACCACGAGCAGTACTTC.